Given below is one TCR beta chain in context. Its antigen target is currently unknown. No base quality information exists; no much larger clone differs at one position. Donors were healthy HIV-negative adults with no recently reported acute infections or vaccinations. Every donor was a Caucasian adult living in Nashville, Tennessee, USA. Magnetic negative selection was used to enrich CD4+ T cells, after which naive cells were positively selected on CD45RA and the negative fraction became the memory subset. Blood was collected by leukapheresis, and PBMCs were isolated by Ficoll-Histopaque density gradient centrifugation and then cryopreserved in liquid nitrogen vapor phase. Purity and quantity of every magnetically sorted T cell population were checked by analytical flow cytometry. Genomic DNA was isolated from every sorted fraction and measured by UV absorbance on a Nanodrop 2000c. The data stem from a study of shared clonotypes between healthy human individuals (dated by TCRdb to the early 2020s). Describing the broader study: The cohort included three men and a couple of women between 18 and 49 years of age. For each donor, CD4 naive and CD4 memory were each run on three plates, CD8 naive on two plates, and CD8 memory on one plate. The study deeply sequenced blood TCR repertoires of about 5 healthy adults to estimate repertoire size and the extent of clonotype sharing between individuals. To increase sequencing depth and limit assay-specific biases, different laboratories used diverse techniques to prepare libraries and sequence TCR repertoires. Between about 0.9 and 10 billion PBMCs per donor were obtained by leukapheresis.

Using the deep immunoSEQ assay, multiplex PCR amplified TCR CDR3 regions from genomic DNA. Extracted genomic DNA from each cell subset was distributed evenly across all wells of several immunoSEQ 96-well plates, and each plate was treated as a replicate. Each replicate PCR for sorted subsets received about 210 ng genomic DNA, equal to about 29,000 T cell genomes. Purified libraries were quantified with a Qubit 3.0 fluorometer, sized on a Bioanalyzer 2100, and re-quantified with the KAPA Library Quantification kit. Every immunoSEQ 96-well plate was sequenced on a separate single-read 150-cycle Illumina NextSeq 550 flow cell. The published analysis was carried out like this. Because the immunoSEQ output held only junctional sequences and lacked quality scores, the filtering could not match the filtering applied to full-length reads. Sequences were annotated with PyIR, a Python wrapper for IgBLAST v1.9, and V/J genes and CDR3 were assigned using IMGT germline references. Any read was removed if the V/J assignment was weak (E-value above 1e-6), the CDR3 was missing, or the read contained stop codons, out-of-frame junctions, or ambiguous translated residues. V3J clonotypes were defined as sequences sharing an identical inferred V gene, J gene, and CDR3 amino acid sequence. The percentage overlap between two repertoires was calculated by dividing the number of shared unique clonotypes by the size of the smaller repertoire. Repertoire richness was assessed with RTK rarefaction, the Chao1 estimator, and Recon v2.1 estimates of unobserved clonotypes. For all TCRbeta clonotypes obtained by the gDNA method from a few donors, generation probabilities were computed with OLGA. TCRdb's version of the immuneACCESS table is confined to in-frame rearrangements and falls short of the full clone set. An unresolved V gene accounts for under half of the shortfall where checked; the remainder is of unknown origin. V and J calls and clone size are as listed in that table; D and trimming were resolved from the DNA. The sample table holds around 2.3 million clones, of which approximately 95% were seen once. Around 0.13% of the sample is in the top ten clones.

Overall study results and their limits: Rarefaction of sorted-subset datasets indicated incomplete sequencing despite the large sequencing depth. Higher generation probabilities were observed for clonotypes shared by all four sorted-subset donors than for non-shared clonotypes. About 5% of naive CD4, approximately 3.7% of naive CD8, about 2.4% of memory CD4, and less than 0.45% of memory CD8 clonotypes were shared across several donors. Based on pairwise subsampling, the degree of clonotype sharing among donors was expected to be affected by sequencing depth. Sampling was restricted to blood, and TCR repertoires in tissue are likely to differ from TCR repertoires in blood. Larger estimated clonotype richness was generally found for naive subsets than for memory subsets. Because the study included only a small number of donors, the genetic and exposure-history diversity represented was limited.

This TCR was sampled from a man aged 18 to 30 in good health. Sequencing was carried out using naive CD4+ T cells sorted from blood. In the paper's terms, the cell subset or site label means: CD45RA+ positively selected.

CDR3 loop: CAISGDTLGTGELFF. The DNA is as follows: TGTGCCATCAGTGGAGATACCCTTGGGACCGGGGAGCTGTTTTTT. Recombination linked TRBV10-3 to TRBJ2-2; the D gene identity is not certain. V is pared back by 4 bases and J by 5 bases, with 14 bases lying between the germline termini. CDR1 ENHRY and CDR2 SYGVKD are derived from the germline V gene. Including the terminal cysteine and phenylalanine, the CDR3 comprises 15 residues. CDR3 DNA only is kept here, 45 bases in frame from base 1.